One and the same sample provided the 22 T cell receptor delta chains below, sequenced in a study of Vδ1+ human thymocytes. Study-wide points: Highly polyclonal TRG and TRD repertoires with Gaussian CDR3 length distributions appeared in thymus.

No antigens are known for them. The template was reverse-transcribed extracted RNA. CDR3 amplicons came from multiplex PCR with pooled V-gene forward and constant-region reverse primers. TCRdb used CATT to re-call clones from the multiplex PCR reads. The table has about 53,000 delta-chain clones, about 14% seen once; the top ten hold about 0.38%. Sequenced input: Vdelta1+ gamma-delta thymocytes from the thymus. Subset: FACS-sorted CD3+ TCRalphabeta- TCRVdelta1+ TCRVdelta2- thymocytes. The receptor set was obtained from a girl under three years old who had congenital heart surgery.

The chain joins TRDV1 to TRDJ1; D gene unclear. Looked up from germline, CDR1 is TSWWSYY and CDR2 is QGS. This CDR3 contains 17 residues. V was pared by 0 bases and J by 3 bases, with 17 bases between. DNA of the CDR3: TGTGCTCTTGGGGAACTAGTTCTACTACGTTGTTCCGATAAACTCATCTTT. Encoded protein: CALGELVLLRCSDKLIF.

This clone was seen just once. V is TRDV1 and J is TRDJ1; 11 bases are shared with TRDD3. Germline assignment: CDR1 TSWWSYY and CDR2 QGS. The CDR3 totals 23 residues. V dropped 4 bases and J dropped 1; count of bases not matched to a gene: 26. The CDR3 bases are TGTGCTCTTGGGGGCGAGGTTCCCACTACGAATTTATCTGGGGGATACAGCACCGATAAACTCATCTTT. Translation gives CALGGEVPTTNLSGGYSTDKLIF.

The chain uses TRDV1 and TRDJ1, with D perhaps TRDD3 (5 bases). The V end was cut by 1 base, the J end by 0 bases, with 15 bases between. Germline CDR1 reads TSWWSYY; CDR2 reads QGS. The CDR3 length is 17 residues. DNA for the CDR3: TGTGCTCTTGGGGAACGTGAACGGGGGCCTTACACCGATAAACTCATCTTT. Its translation: CALGERERGPYTDKLIF.

V and J are TRDV1 and TRDJ1; D is perhaps TRDD3 (6 bases). Germline V CDR1 and CDR2: TSWWSYY, QGS. Trimming pared 1 base from V and 10 bases from J, leaving 28 bases between. There are 18 residues in the CDR3. The CDR3 coding sequence is TGTGCTCTTGGGGAACGACCCTTTCAGGGATATCTCCCCTATAGACTCATCTTT. Its protein product is CALGERPFQGYLPYRLIF.

This clone was observed a handful of times. The chain combines TRDV1 with TRDJ1, with 10 nucleotides matching TRDD3. The junction had 17 bases not matched to a gene; V was cut back by 1 base and J by 0 bases. Germline CDR1 reads TSWWSYY; CDR2 reads QGS. The CDR3 spans 21 residues. The CDR3 here is CALGEPIYWGIPRAYTDKLIF. The CDR3 nucleotides are TGTGCTCTTGGGGAACCCATCTACTGGGGGATCCCTCGGGCGTACACCGATAAACTCATCTTT.

The chain couples TRDV1 to TRDJ1, with D perhaps matching TRDD3 (5 bases). The V gene lost 0 bases and the J gene lost 6 bases, with 47 bases spanning the gap. Germline loops: CDR1 TSWWSYY, CDR2 QGS. The CDR3 spans 26 residues. DNA for the CDR3: TGTGCTCTTGGGGAACTTTTTCGTCTCTGGAGCCAGGGGGCGCGGAGTCTCCCCACCGAGCCGAATAAACTCATCTTT. Residues: CALGELFRLWSQGARSLPTEPNKLIF.

This clone turned up a few times. One end of the junction varies from germline; a read error may be responsible. J is TRDJ1 and V is TRDV1, with 12 bases fitting TRDD3. CDR3 length: 18 amino acids. Germline CDR1 is TSWWSYY and CDR2 is QGS. CDR3 loop: CALGEAPRWGIRADKLIF. CDR3 coding DNA: TGTGCTCTCGGGGAGGCCCCCCGCTGGGGGATACGCGCCGATAAACTCATCTTT.

The V and J genes are TRDV1 and TRDJ1; 12 bases map to TRDD3. V was pared by 1 base and J by 0 bases, with 24 bases of the junction left unmatched. Germline assignment: CDR1 TSWWSYY and CDR2 QGS. The CDR3 loop spans 24 amino acids. The CDR3 loop reads CALGEPFPPQYWGIHLPYTDKLIF. The CDR3 nucleotides are TGTGCTCTTGGGGAACCCTTCCCCCCCCAGTACTGGGGGATACATCTACCGTACACCGATAAACTCATCTTT.

The chain uses TRDV1 and TRDJ1; 9 nucleotides line up with TRDD3. The CDR3 length is 19 residues. V was clipped by 2 bases and J by 4 bases; unmatched bases: 17. CDR1 and CDR2 from the germline V gene are TSWWSYY and QGS. CDR3 sequence: CALGEGRVRWGIDIDKLIF. The DNA for the CDR3 is TGTGCTCTTGGGGAAGGAAGGGTACGTTGGGGGATAGATATCGATAAACTCATCTTT.

This clone was picked up many times. The chain links TRDV2 to TRDJ1, with TRDD3 identical over 12 bases. The CDR3 covers 25 residues. Germline values: CDR1 GEAIGNYY, CDR2 EKD. The trim removed 0 bases at V and 0 bases at J, leaving 28 bases unmatched. The CDR3 DNA follows: TGTGCCTGTGACACCGGCGGCCCCTACGAGGGGTTAGGACTGGGGGATACCCGATACACCGATAAACTCATCTTT. As protein: CACDTGGPYEGLGLGDTRYTDKLIF.

The V gene is TRDV1, the J gene TRDJ1; 9 bases are a match to TRDD3. V was clipped by 4 bases and J by 6 bases; unmatched bases: 15. The CDR3 sequence is 17 residues long. Germline V gene data show CDR1 as TSWWSYY and CDR2 as QGS. The CDR3 DNA reads TGTGCTCTTGGGGCTCCCTTCCTCGTACTGGGGGAGAATAAACTCATCTTT. It is translated as CALGAPFLVLGENKLIF.

In the case of this clone: The same CDR3 can be traced to other DNA sequences in this sample. This chain connects TRDV1 to TRDJ1; D remains ambiguous. V lost 0 bases to trimming and J lost 0 bases, with 8 bases between them. This CDR3 has 15 residues. Germline CDR1 reads TSWWSYY; CDR2 reads QGS. In nucleotides, the CDR3 is TGTGCTCTTGGGGAACTAGGAGGATACACCGATAAACTCATCTTT. Protein: CALGELGGYTDKLIF.

The chain joins TRDV1 to TRDJ1; tentatively, D is TRDD3 (6 bases). Between the trimmed V and J ends, which lost 2 bases and 0 bases, there was a span of 19 bases. The CDR3 has 18 residues. Germline V gives CDR1 TSWWSYY, CDR2 QGS. The CDR3 DNA follows: TGTGCTCTTGGGGAATTTCCCCATGGGGGGGACAACACCGATAAACTCATCTTT. Its translation: CALGEFPHGGDNTDKLIF.

J is TRDJ1 and V is TRDV1; D ambiguous. With 1 base removed from V and 0 bases from J, the gap between germline ends came to 15 bases. Germline CDR1 and CDR2: TSWWSYY and QGS. CDR3 size: 17 residues. Here the CDR3 DNA reads TGTGCTCTTGGGGAACACTACGCCCGCCGGTACACCGATAAACTCATCTTT. It encodes CALGEHYARRYTDKLIF.

Of note for this clone: One end of the junction does not line up with germline, which may come from a read error. This sequence joins TRDV1 and TRDJ1; TRDD3 aligns across 13 bases. This CDR3 is 23 amino acids long. Germline CDR1 and CDR2: TSWWSYY and QGS. DNA of the CDR3: TGTGCTCTTGGGGAACTGTCCCTACGTAGCCGAACTGGGGGATACGCATACACTGATAAACTCATCTTT. Translated: CALGELSLRSRTGGYAYTDKLIF.

This sequence joins TRDV1 and TRDJ1, with TRDD3 matching over 8 bases. From germline, CDR1 is TSWWSYY and CDR2 QGS. The CDR3 is made up of 19 amino acids. Trimming at V came to 0 bases and at J to 0 bases, leaving 12 bases not matched to a gene. CDR3 sequence: CALGELAYWGPRYTDKLIF. CDR3 DNA sequence: TGTGCTCTTGGGGAACTGGCCTACTGGGGGCCACGATACACCGATAAACTCATCTTT.

The chain couples TRDV1 to TRDJ1, with no clear D. CDR3 length: 18 residues. With 1 base removed from V and 2 bases from J, the gap between germline ends came to 20 bases. Germline V gene data show CDR1 as TSWWSYY and CDR2 as QGS. The CDR3 DNA reads as TGTGCTCTTGGGGAACGGTGGCGGCCGTACCCCCCGACCGATAAACTCATCTTT. Its translation: CALGERWRPYPPTDKLIF.

This clone appeared a few times. The chain uses TRDV2 and TRDJ1; TRDD2 or TRDD3 may be the D gene (6 bases each). Germline V gene lookup returns CDR1 GEAIGNYY and CDR2 EKD. CDR3 length: 18 amino acids. Trimming shortened V by 5 bases and J by 9 bases, and 33 bases separated the two germline ends. CDR3 DNA sequence: TGTGCCTGTGGCCCCATATCCTCCTACGGGAGGGGTGGGGGTGAACTCATCTTT. Translating gives CACGPISSYGRGGGELIF.

The rearrangement joins TRDV1 to TRDJ1; 10 bases fit TRDD3. V was clipped by 1 base and J by 0 bases; unmatched bases: 20. Germline loops: CDR1 TSWWSYY, CDR2 QGS. The CDR3 has 22 residues. The CDR3 nucleotides read TGTGCTCTTGGGGAACCCAGATCGAAAACTGGGGGATCAACCCATAACACCGATAAACTCATCTTT. It encodes CALGEPRSKTGGSTHNTDKLIF.

With respect to this clone: One junction end disagrees with the germline gene, perhaps due to a read error. V usage is TRAV29/DV5 and J usage is TRDJ1; 9 bases agree with TRDD2. The CDR3 runs to 16 residues. Germline CDR1 NSMFDY, CDR2 ISSIKDK. Here the CDR3 DNA reads TGCGCAGATACCTTCCTACGTACTCACTGGGGACCGAAACTCATCTTT. It encodes CADTFLRTHWGPKLIF.

This clone was counted only a few times. The chain uses TRDV1 and TRDJ1, with no clear D. The V gene's germline CDR1 is TSWWSYY and CDR2 QGS. The CDR3 is made up of 17 amino acids. V was cut by 2 bases and J by 2 bases, with 18 bases left in between. The CDR3: CALGESVPKSKTDKLIF. For the CDR3, the DNA is TGTGCTCTTGGGGAATCTGTCCCTAAGAGTAAGACCGATAAACTCATCTTT.

This chain links TRDV1 with TRDJ1; 7 positions match TRDD3. CDR1 TSWWSYY and CDR2 QGS come from the germline V gene. The ends lost 2 bases at V and 7 bases at J; junction bases unmatched: 19. The CDR3 sequence is 18 residues long. CDR3 sequence: CALGEYLRGATGVPKLIF. The CDR3 DNA follows: TGTGCTCTTGGGGAATACCTACGTGGGGCTACTGGGGTCCCTAAACTCATCTTT.